The clone carrying this TCR beta chain was detected only a few times. Its antigen is undetermined. CD45RO/CCR7/CD25/CD127/CD95/CD27 staining was used to isolate CD4+ naive, central memory, regulatory and stem cell-like memory cells by sorting. The sample comes from a study of beta chain features in type 1 diabetes. The CDR3 sequence is 15 residues long. The V gene's germline CDR1 is SGHAT and CDR2 FQNNGV. Trimming stripped 0 bases from V and 5 bases from J, with 12 bases between. The investigators reverse transcribed all of the isolated RNA, so they sequenced expressed TCRB transcripts. The repertoire was sequenced with immunoSEQ multiplex PCR; TCRdb's copy has only in-frame clones and lacks some. Of roughly 610,000 clones in the sample, less than 20% were seen once. The study's findings and limits: The VDJ junctions of type 1 diabetes patients carried fewer insertions and more deletions. Because the template was cDNA, high-expressing cells might be over-represented. A moderate, significant TCRB CDR3 shortening appeared in type 1 diabetes across four CD4+ subsets.

The rearrangement uses TRBV11-2 and TRBJ2-3, with a possible D match to TRBD1 (6 bases). The specimen sequenced was naive CD4+ T cells from blood. The sequence came from a man between 18 and 35 years old in good health. CDR3: CASSLDTGRRDTQYF. For the CDR3, the DNA is TGTGCCAGCAGCTTAGATACAGGGCGGAGAGATACGCAGTATTTT.